This is a list of T cell receptor beta chains from one sample in a study of blood T cell repertoires in COVID-19. Libraries were prepared by immunoSEQ multiplex PCR; TCRdb keeps only in-frame clonotypes and omits some of them. In the table there are about 260,000 clones, around 89% of which are singletons. The sequencing input was PBMCs or T cells enriched from blood (not recorded which). The receptor source for this set is a man aged 50 to 59 who had been exposed to COVID-19. The CDR3 runs from the conserved cysteine through the conserved F or W. The order of the fields is clone size, V gene, J gene, D gene, CDR3 DNA, CDR3 protein. A D gene is named only where the DNA matches it firmly. Clone sizes are given selectively: once, few, many, or a class where the clone is expanded.

abundance: once
v_gene: TRBV2
j_gene: TRBJ1-1
d_gene: TRBD1
CDR3nt: TGTGCCAGCAGTAACAGGGGGAACACTGAAGCTTTCTTT
CDR3aa: CASSNRGNTEAFF

abundance: -
v_gene: TRBV28
j_gene: TRBJ1-6
d_gene: -
CDR3nt: TGTGCCAGCAGTTTGAGGGAGACCTATAATTCACCCCTCCACTTT
CDR3aa: CASSLRETYNSPLHF

abundance: -
v_gene: TRBV7-3
j_gene: TRBJ2-1
d_gene: TRBD1
CDR3nt: TGTGCCAGCAGCCCCGTAAGGGGACAGGGCATGTTCTTC
CDR3aa: CASSPVRGQGMFF

abundance: -
v_gene: TRBV3-1/TRBV3-2
j_gene: TRBJ1-4
d_gene: TRBD1
CDR3nt: TGTGCCAGCAGCCAGACCTGGGACAGCTCCGAAAAACTGTTTTTT
CDR3aa: CASSQTWDSSEKLFF

abundance: once
v_gene: TRBV5-1
j_gene: TRBJ1-4
d_gene: -
CDR3nt: TGCGCCAGCAGCCGTAGAGGGAGCGTAAATGAAAAACTGTTTTTT
CDR3aa: CASSRRGSVNEKLFF

abundance: -
v_gene: TRBV2
j_gene: TRBJ2-1
d_gene: -
CDR3nt: TGTGCCAGCAGTCTAGAAAAATACAATGAGCAGTTCTTC
CDR3aa: CASSLEKYNEQFF

abundance: -
v_gene: TRBV5-4
j_gene: TRBJ2-1
d_gene: -
CDR3nt: TGTGCCAGCAGCCCCGGTGGCGCGGGCCTCTACAATGAGCAGTTCTTC
CDR3aa: CASSPGGAGLYNEQFF

abundance: -
v_gene: TRBV28
j_gene: TRBJ1-4
d_gene: -
CDR3nt: TGTGCCAGCAGTCGGTGGAGTGAAAAACTGTTTTTT
CDR3aa: CASSRWSEKLFF

abundance: -
v_gene: TRBV7-9
j_gene: TRBJ1-1
d_gene: -
CDR3nt: TGTGCCAGCAGCCCCCAGGGGCTCGCTGAAGCTTTCTTT
CDR3aa: CASSPQGLAEAFF

abundance: -
v_gene: TRBV5-1
j_gene: TRBJ2-5
d_gene: TRBD1
CDR3nt: TGCGCCAGCAGCGCTCTGACAGGGATAGGAGAGACCCAGTACTTC
CDR3aa: CASSALTGIGETQYF

abundance: once
v_gene: TRBV12-5
j_gene: TRBJ2-1
d_gene: -
CDR3nt: TGTGCTAGTGGTCCCCGGACAGTAGCCTACAATGAGCAGTTCTTC
CDR3aa: CASGPRTVAYNEQFF

abundance: -
v_gene: TRBV3-1/TRBV3-2
j_gene: TRBJ1-1
d_gene: -
CDR3nt: TGTGCCAGCAGCCCTGCGGGGAGGGAGCCAATGAACACTGAAGCTTTCTTT
CDR3aa: CASSPAGREPMNTEAFF

abundance: -
v_gene: TRBV5-8
j_gene: TRBJ2-2
d_gene: -
CDR3nt: TGTGCCAGCAGCTCTACAGGGATAGGGACCGGGGAGCTGTTTTTT
CDR3aa: CASSSTGIGTGELFF

abundance: -
v_gene: TRBV7-9
j_gene: TRBJ1-2
d_gene: TRBD1
CDR3nt: TGTGCCAGCAGCTTTGGGACAGGGGGCAATGGCTACACCTTC
CDR3aa: CASSFGTGGNGYTF

abundance: few
v_gene: TRBV23-1
j_gene: TRBJ2-6
d_gene: TRBD1
CDR3nt: TGCGCCAGCAGTCAATGCCCAGGGGGCTCTGGGGCCAACGTCCTGACTTTC
CDR3aa: CASSQCPGGSGANVLTF

abundance: -
v_gene: TRBV4-1
j_gene: TRBJ2-1
d_gene: TRBD1
CDR3nt: TGCGCCAGCAGCCAGGCGACAGGGGGGCTTTACAATGAGCAGTTCTTC
CDR3aa: CASSQATGGLYNEQFF

abundance: -
v_gene: TRBV11-3
j_gene: TRBJ2-1
d_gene: -
CDR3nt: TGTGCCAGCAGCTTAGTAAGTACTTCCAATGAGCAGTTCTTC
CDR3aa: CASSLVSTSNEQFF

abundance: -
v_gene: TRBV6-5
j_gene: TRBJ2-3
d_gene: TRBD1
CDR3nt: TGTGCCAGCAGTAGGACAGGGGGGACAGATACGCAGTATTTT
CDR3aa: CASSRTGGTDTQYF

abundance: -
v_gene: TRBV18
j_gene: TRBJ1-1
d_gene: TRBD1
CDR3nt: TGTGCCAGCTCTCTCGGGACAGGGAACACTGAAGCTTTCTTT
CDR3aa: CASSLGTGNTEAFF

abundance: -
v_gene: TRBV27
j_gene: TRBJ2-5
d_gene: TRBD2
CDR3nt: TGTGCCAGCAGCCCGGGAGGGACCCAGTACTTC
CDR3aa: CASSPGGTQYF

abundance: -
v_gene: TRBV6-5
j_gene: TRBJ2-1
d_gene: -
CDR3nt: TGTGCCAGCCTACAGGGCTCCTACAATGAGCAGTTCTTC
CDR3aa: CASLQGSYNEQFF

abundance: -
v_gene: TRBV5-4
j_gene: TRBJ2-5
d_gene: -
CDR3nt: TGTGCCAGCAGCCCCACCAGGGGTGTAGGCGGTTTAGAGACCCAGTACTTC
CDR3aa: CASSPTRGVGGLETQYF

abundance: -
v_gene: TRBV5-6
j_gene: TRBJ1-2
d_gene: -
CDR3nt: TGTGCCAGCAGCCTCGACAGGTTTGGCTATGGCTACACCTTC
CDR3aa: CASSLDRFGYGYTF

abundance: -
v_gene: TRBV5-4
j_gene: TRBJ1-2
d_gene: -
CDR3nt: TGTGCCAGCAGCTACAATCAGGAACACTATGGCTACACCTTC
CDR3aa: CASSYNQEHYGYTF

abundance: once
v_gene: TRBV5-1
j_gene: TRBJ1-1
d_gene: TRBD1
CDR3nt: TGCGCCAGCAGCTTACCGGGACAGGGACAAAGGGCTTTCTTT
CDR3aa: CASSLPGQGQRAFF

abundance: -
v_gene: TRBV5-1
j_gene: TRBJ1-1
d_gene: -
CDR3nt: TGCGCCAGCAGCTTGACAGGACAAGTCAATTCTGAAGCTTTCTTT
CDR3aa: CASSLTGQVNSEAFF

abundance: -
v_gene: TRBV28
j_gene: TRBJ2-3
d_gene: -
CDR3nt: TGTGCCAGCAGTTTATCGGCTAGCGATAACACAGATACGCAGTATTTT
CDR3aa: CASSLSASDNTDTQYF

abundance: -
v_gene: TRBV28
j_gene: TRBJ1-5
d_gene: -
CDR3nt: TGTGCCAGCAGTACCGGGGGGGAGGGTGATCAGCCCCAGCATTTT
CDR3aa: CASSTGGEGDQPQHF

abundance: -
v_gene: TRBV5-1
j_gene: TRBJ2-1
d_gene: TRBD2
CDR3nt: TGCGCCAGCAGCTGGGGTGGTAGCGGGCCGTACAATGAGCAGTTCTTC
CDR3aa: CASSWGGSGPYNEQFF

abundance: -
v_gene: TRBV5-1
j_gene: TRBJ1-2
d_gene: -
CDR3nt: TGCGCCAGCAGCTTGTCCCAAGGGGTAGACTATGGCTACACCTTC
CDR3aa: CASSLSQGVDYGYTF

abundance: -
v_gene: TRBV10-3
j_gene: TRBJ2-1
d_gene: TRBD1
CDR3nt: TGTGCCATCAGTCTAGGGACAGGGGCCGGCAATGAGCAGTTCTTC
CDR3aa: CAISLGTGAGNEQFF

abundance: few
v_gene: TRBV30
j_gene: TRBJ1-5
d_gene: TRBD1
CDR3nt: TGTGCCTGGAGTCGCCCGACAGGGGGGACGAACAATCAGCCCCAGCATTTT
CDR3aa: CAWSRPTGGTNNQPQHF

abundance: -
v_gene: TRBV13
j_gene: TRBJ2-3
d_gene: TRBD2
CDR3nt: TGTGCCAGCAGCTTAGGCCTCGTGCCTAGCGGGGGAACAAGCACAGATACGCAGTATTTT
CDR3aa: CASSLGLVPSGGTSTDTQYF

abundance: -
v_gene: TRBV5-1
j_gene: TRBJ1-2
d_gene: -
CDR3nt: TGCGCCAGCAGCGACCGGGACTTCTATGGCTACACCTTC
CDR3aa: CASSDRDFYGYTF

abundance: -
v_gene: TRBV29-1
j_gene: TRBJ1-1
d_gene: -
CDR3nt: TGCAGCGTTAAACGAATTCTTGGTACGGGGGGGAGCACTGAAGCTTTCTTT
CDR3aa: CSVKRILGTGGSTEAFF

abundance: -
v_gene: TRBV5-1
j_gene: TRBJ2-4
d_gene: TRBD1
CDR3nt: TGCGCCAGCAGCACAGACAGGGGGCGGATAGGCATTCAGTACTTC
CDR3aa: CASSTDRGRIGIQYF

abundance: -
v_gene: TRBV15
j_gene: TRBJ2-7
d_gene: TRBD1
CDR3nt: TGTGCCACCAGCAGAGTCCCGGACAGGGGGGCCTCCTACGAGCAGTACTTC
CDR3aa: CATSRVPDRGASYEQYF

abundance: -
v_gene: TRBV24-1
j_gene: TRBJ1-4
d_gene: TRBD1
CDR3nt: TGTGCCACCAGTGATCCGGGACAGGGGGCTGAAAAACTGTTTTTT
CDR3aa: CATSDPGQGAEKLFF

abundance: -
v_gene: TRBV7-8
j_gene: TRBJ1-1
d_gene: -
CDR3nt: TGTGCCAGCAGCTTTGCTGCTGGCCCTGAAGCTTTCTTT
CDR3aa: CASSFAAGPEAFF

abundance: -
v_gene: TRBV2
j_gene: TRBJ2-3
d_gene: -
CDR3nt: TGTGCCAGCTTTTCTGACAGTTTACGCACAGATACGCAGTATTTT
CDR3aa: CASFSDSLRTDTQYF

abundance: -
v_gene: TRBV30
j_gene: TRBJ1-5
d_gene: TRBD1
CDR3nt: TGTGCCTGGAGTTCGGGACAGCCTAATCAGCCCCAGCATTTT
CDR3aa: CAWSSGQPNQPQHF

abundance: -
v_gene: TRBV11-2
j_gene: TRBJ2-5
d_gene: -
CDR3nt: TGTGCCAGCAGCCCCCCAGTGACGTTTCGGCGGGAGACCCAGTACTTC
CDR3aa: CASSPPVTFRRETQYF

abundance: -
v_gene: TRBV28
j_gene: TRBJ1-5
d_gene: -
CDR3nt: TGTGCCAGCAGTCGTAGACAGCCCAATCAGCCCCAGCATTTT
CDR3aa: CASSRRQPNQPQHF

abundance: -
v_gene: TRBV3-1/TRBV3-2
j_gene: TRBJ1-5
d_gene: -
CDR3nt: TGTGCCAGCAGCCAAAGAGACAGTTTCCAGCCCCAGCATTTT
CDR3aa: CASSQRDSFQPQHF

abundance: -
v_gene: TRBV24-1
j_gene: TRBJ1-2
d_gene: -
CDR3nt: TGTGCCACCAGTGATGACGGAAGAGGGAACTATGGCTACACCTTC
CDR3aa: CATSDDGRGNYGYTF

abundance: -
v_gene: TRBV7-9
j_gene: TRBJ1-2
d_gene: -
CDR3nt: TGTGCCAGCAGTCCTCAGGGGCCTGGCTACACCTTC
CDR3aa: CASSPQGPGYTF

abundance: once
v_gene: TRBV27
j_gene: TRBJ2-1
d_gene: TRBD1
CDR3nt: TGTGCCAGCAGTACCCTGGGACAGGGGAGCAATGAGCAGTTCTTC
CDR3aa: CASSTLGQGSNEQFF

abundance: -
v_gene: TRBV27
j_gene: TRBJ1-2
d_gene: -
CDR3nt: TGTGCCAGCAGTTTATCGGGATGGGGCTGGGCAAACGGCTACACCTTC
CDR3aa: CASSLSGWGWANGYTF

abundance: -
v_gene: TRBV7-8
j_gene: TRBJ2-1
d_gene: -
CDR3nt: TGTGCCAGCAGCTTAGCGGGTGCGGTCTACAATGAGCAGTTCTTC
CDR3aa: CASSLAGAVYNEQFF

abundance: few
v_gene: TRBV7-9
j_gene: TRBJ2-7
d_gene: TRBD2
CDR3nt: TGTGCCAGCAGCTTAGAACTAGCGGGGGCCTCCTACGAGCAGTACTTC
CDR3aa: CASSLELAGASYEQYF

abundance: -
v_gene: TRBV30
j_gene: TRBJ2-5
d_gene: TRBD1
CDR3nt: TGTGCCTGGAGTGTACAGGGGGGCCGGGAGACCCAGTACTTC
CDR3aa: CAWSVQGGRETQYF